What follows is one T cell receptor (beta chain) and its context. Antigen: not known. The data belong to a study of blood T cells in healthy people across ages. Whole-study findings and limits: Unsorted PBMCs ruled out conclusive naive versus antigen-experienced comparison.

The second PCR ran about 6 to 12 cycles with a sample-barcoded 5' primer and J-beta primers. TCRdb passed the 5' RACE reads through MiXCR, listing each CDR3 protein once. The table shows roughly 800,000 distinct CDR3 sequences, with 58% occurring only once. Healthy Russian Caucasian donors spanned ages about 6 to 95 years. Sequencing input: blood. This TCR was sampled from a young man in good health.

The CDR3: CASTMQGPDTQYF. CDR3 nucleotide sequence: TGTGCCAGCACCATGCAGGGACCAGATACGCAGTATTTT. V and J are TRBV7-2 and TRBJ2-3; D tentatively reads TRBD1 or TRBD2 (5 bases each). The V and J ends lost 7 bases and 4 bases respectively, with 12 bases between them. The CDR3 sequence is 13 residues long. Germline lookup yields CDR1 SGHTA and CDR2 FQGNSA. The variable domain in full, completed from reference TRBV7-2 and TRBJ2-3, reads GAGVSQSPSNKVTEKGKDVELRCDPISGHTALYWYRQSLGQGLEFLIYFQGNSAPDKSGLPSDRFSAERTGGSVSTLTIQRTQQEDSAVYLCASTMQGPDTQYFGPGTRLTVL.